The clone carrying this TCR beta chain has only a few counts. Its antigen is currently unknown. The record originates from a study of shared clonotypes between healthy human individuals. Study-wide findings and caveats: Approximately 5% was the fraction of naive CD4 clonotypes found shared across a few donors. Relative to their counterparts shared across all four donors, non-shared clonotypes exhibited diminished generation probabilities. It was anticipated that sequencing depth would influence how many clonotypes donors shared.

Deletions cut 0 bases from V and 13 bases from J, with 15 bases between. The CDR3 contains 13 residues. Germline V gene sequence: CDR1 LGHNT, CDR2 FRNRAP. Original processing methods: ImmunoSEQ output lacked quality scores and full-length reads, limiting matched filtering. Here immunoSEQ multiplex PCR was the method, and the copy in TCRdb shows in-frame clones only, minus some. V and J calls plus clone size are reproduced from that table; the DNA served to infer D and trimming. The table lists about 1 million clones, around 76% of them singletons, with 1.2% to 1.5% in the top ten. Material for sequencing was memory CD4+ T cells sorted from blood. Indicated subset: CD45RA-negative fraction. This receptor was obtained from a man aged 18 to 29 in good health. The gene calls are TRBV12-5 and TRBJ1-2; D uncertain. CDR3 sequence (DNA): TGTGCTAGTGGTTTGGTTCCCGGGCCGGGGTCCACCTTC. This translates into CASGLVPGPGSTF.